Listed below are T cell receptor beta chains from one sample, sequenced in a study of cytomegalovirus exposure and HLA in healthy donors. Generated by immunoSEQ multiplex PCR, the TCRdb table keeps only in-frame clones and is missing some. The sample has nearly 110,000 clones, 75% seen once. The sequencing input was PBMCs. These receptors all come from a man aged 40-50 years in good health and CMV-seronegative. Both conserved end residues are part of each CDR3. D genes are given only for firm matches. Clone size is shown for a subset of rows, as once, few, many or a class of expanded clone.

>few|TRBJ1-6|TRBV4-1|TRBD1
CASSQLYRGNSPLHF
TGCGCCAGCAGCCAACTCTACAGGGGTAATTCACCCCTCCACTTT
>NA|TRBJ2-7|TRBV10-1|NA
CASSDGGALWEQYF
TGCGCCAGCAGTGACGGCGGGGCCCTATGGGAGCAGTACTTC
>few|TRBJ2-1|TRBV10-2|TRBD2
CASRDLAAGAYNEQFF
TGCGCCAGCAGGGACCTCGCAGCGGGAGCCTACAATGAGCAGTTCTTC
>once|TRBJ1-4|TRBV5-6|TRBD1
CASGTGGAHRKLFF
TGTGCCAGCGGTACAGGGGGGGCCCATAGAAAACTGTTTTTT
>NA|TRBJ1-2|TRBV4-1|NA
CASSQDRGRGSLEYGYTF
TGCGCCAGCAGCCAAGATCGGGGGAGAGGCTCTCTAGAATATGGCTACACCTTC
>NA|TRBJ2-3|TRBV5-1|NA
CASSLLGAQGTDTQYF
TGCGCCAGCAGCTTGTTGGGGGCGCAGGGCACAGATACGCAGTATTTT
>NA|TRBJ1-2|TRBV11-2|NA
CASSLDLRSGYTF
TGTGCCAGCAGCTTAGATCTAAGGAGTGGCTACACCTTC
>few|TRBJ2-3|TRBV6-1|NA
CASSEGQVGSDTQYF
TGTGCCAGCAGTGAAGGGCAAGTGGGCTCCGATACGCAGTATTTT
>NA|TRBJ2-1|TRBV2|TRBD2
CASSEIAGIYNEQFF
TGTGCCAGCAGTGAAATAGCGGGAATCTACAATGAGCAGTTCTTC
>NA|TRBJ2-7|TRBV6-6|TRBD2
CASGLADREQYF
TGTGCCTCGGGACTAGCGGACCGCGAGCAGTACTTC
>NA|TRBJ2-2|TRBV14|NA
CASKTGVFGELFF
TGTGCCAGCAAAACCGGGGTCTTCGGGGAGCTGTTTTTT
>once|TRBJ2-7|TRBV2|NA
CASNPGNSYEQYF
TGTGCCAGCAACCCAGGGAACTCCTACGAGCAGTACTTC
>NA|TRBJ1-1|TRBV19|TRBD1
CASSPGQRGRTEAFF
TGTGCCAGTAGTCCGGGACAGAGGGGGAGGACTGAAGCTTTCTTT
>NA|TRBJ1-4|TRBV5-1|NA
CASSEAGTLDEKLFF
TGCGCCAGCAGCGAGGCCGGGACACTGGATGAAAAACTGTTTTTT
>NA|TRBJ1-2|TRBV2|TRBD1
CASSDYWDSYYGYTF
TGTGCCAGCAGTGATTATTGGGACAGCTACTATGGCTACACCTTC
>NA|TRBJ2-7|TRBV6-1|TRBD1
CASSPTLYRDRQYF
TGTGCCAGCAGTCCTACTCTATACCGGGACAGGCAGTACTTC
>NA|TRBJ1-1|TRBV5-1|NA
CASSLEGWSTEAFF
TGCGCCAGCAGCTTGGAGGGGTGGTCCACTGAAGCTTTCTTT
>few|TRBJ1-4|TRBV5-4|NA
CASSLSGVNEKLFF
TGTGCCAGCAGCTTGTCCGGGGTAAATGAAAAACTGTTTTTT
>few|TRBJ1-6|TRBV6-6|NA
CASSLEDSPLHF
TGTGCCAGCAGCCTTGAGGATTCACCCCTCCACTTT
>few|TRBJ1-5|TRBV2|TRBD1
CASDSGTGVQPQHF
TGTGCCAGCGACTCCGGGACAGGGGTCCAGCCCCAGCATTTT
>NA|TRBJ2-2|TRBV19|NA
CASSRSQNTGELFF
TGTGCCAGTAGTCGGAGTCAAAACACCGGGGAGCTGTTTTTT
>NA|TRBJ1-3|TRBV7-9|NA
CASSFAQREPSGNTIYF
TGTGCCAGCAGCTTCGCCCAGAGGGAGCCCTCTGGAAACACCATATATTTT
>NA|TRBJ2-7|TRBV4-1|NA
CASSPSPGADYEQYF
TGCGCCAGCAGCCCCAGTCCTGGGGCCGACTACGAGCAGTACTTC
>NA|TRBJ2-7|TRBV15|NA
CATSRGAVYEQYF
TGTGCCACCAGCAGAGGGGCAGTATACGAGCAGTACTTC
>NA|TRBJ2-1|TRBV7-7|TRBD1
CASSLLGGEQFF
TGTGCCAGCAGCTTACTAGGGGGCGAGCAGTTCTTC
>NA|TRBJ1-1|TRBV15|NA
CATSFNRRNTEAFF
TGTGCCACCAGCTTCAACAGGAGAAACACTGAAGCTTTCTTT
>NA|TRBJ2-7|TRBV10-3|NA
CAISEQAAPPYEQYF
TGTGCCATCAGTGAGCAGGCAGCTCCACCCTACGAGCAGTACTTC
>NA|TRBJ1-2|TRBV19|NA
CASSIAAGNYGYTF
TGTGCCAGTAGTATAGCGGCGGGAAACTATGGCTACACCTTC
>NA|TRBJ1-3|TRBV5-8|NA
CASSVRGVSGNTIYF
TGTGCCAGCAGCGTCCGGGGGGTCTCTGGAAACACCATATATTTT
>NA|TRBJ1-5|TRBV19|NA
CASRRADSNQPQHF
TGTGCCAGTAGGAGGGCAGATAGCAATCAGCCCCAGCATTTT
>NA|TRBJ1-5|TRBV1|NA
CTSSPGGTPMGANQPQHF
TGCACCAGCAGCCCGGGGGGAACACCCATGGGGGCGAATCAGCCCCAGCATTTT
>few|TRBJ1-5|TRBV19|TRBD1
CASRGQLNQPQHF
TGTGCCAGTAGGGGACAGCTCAATCAGCCCCAGCATTTT
>NA|TRBJ2-2|TRBV6-5|NA
CASSYSGGDGELFF
TGTGCCAGCAGTTACTCCGGCGGGGACGGGGAGCTGTTTTTT
>NA|TRBJ1-6|TRBV2|NA
CASSEAVWPNSPLHF
TGTGCCAGCAGTGAAGCGGTTTGGCCCAATTCACCCCTCCACTTT
>once|TRBJ2-5|TRBV5-1|TRBD2
CASRGTIETQYF
TGCGCCAGCAGAGGGACTATAGAGACCCAGTACTTC
>NA|TRBJ2-2|TRBV7-2|TRBD2
CASIPRRLAGDQPGELFF
TGTGCCAGCATTCCCCGGAGGCTAGCGGGGGATCAACCCGGGGAGCTGTTTTTT
>NA|TRBJ2-1|TRBV21-1|NA
CASSKERYCEQFF
TGTGCCAGCAGCAAAGAGAGATACTGTGAGCAGTTCTTC
>NA|TRBJ1-3|TRBV5-4|TRBD1
CASSTGQGNTIYF
TGTGCCAGCAGCACGGGACAGGGAAACACCATATATTTT
>NA|TRBJ1-1|TRBV11-2|NA
CASSEIGVNTEAFF
TGTGCCAGCAGCGAAATAGGGGTGAACACTGAAGCTTTCTTT
>NA|TRBJ1-2|TRBV19|NA
CASSTPGLGSGYTF
TGTGCCAGTAGTACTCCGGGACTGGGGTCAGGCTACACCTTC
>once|TRBJ2-3|TRBV7-9|NA
CASSLVGEGTDTQYF
TGTGCCAGCAGCTTAGTCGGGGAGGGCACAGATACGCAGTATTTT
>NA|TRBJ1-2|TRBV27|TRBD1
CASSPSSGDRVWGYTF
TGTGCCAGCAGTCCGTCCAGTGGGGACAGGGTGTGGGGCTACACCTTC
>NA|TRBJ1-5|TRBV19|TRBD1
CASSRDRGVQGNQPQHF
TGTGCCAGTAGTAGGGACAGGGGGGTCCAAGGCAATCAGCCCCAGCATTTT
>once|TRBJ2-3|TRBV10-3|TRBD2
CAISGGTYSTDTQYF
TGTGCCATCAGCGGGGGGACTTATAGCACAGATACGCAGTATTTT
>NA|TRBJ1-3|TRBV10-3|NA
CAISEGRGASGNTIYF
TGTGCCATCAGTGAGGGTCGGGGGGCCTCTGGAAACACCATATATTTT
>once|TRBJ1-4|TRBV11-1|NA
CASSLNERATREKLFF
TGTGCCAGCAGCTTAAACGAGCGGGCAACCAGGGAAAAACTGTTTTTT